These 24 T cell receptor beta chains were all obtained from the same sample, sequenced in a study of OX40 agonist ivuxolimab in advanced cancers. Data came from immunoSEQ multiplex PCR; TCRdb stores just in-frame clones and leaves some out. This repertoire shows around 20,000 clones, more than 65% found once; its top ten account for roughly 44%. The material sequenced was CD4+ or CD8+ T cells sorted from blood, taken in a trial of the OX40 agonist ivuxolimab. These receptor sequences come from an adult with an advanced solid tumor such as melanoma, head and neck, liver or kidney cancer.

This chain uses TRBV9 with TRBJ2-7; either TRBD1 or TRBD2 may fit D (5 bases each). The CDR3 runs 16 residues. The V and J ends lost 0 bases and 5 bases respectively, with 18 bases between them. Per germline, CDR1 SGDLS and CDR2 YYNGEE. The CDR3 loop reads CASSVGGSPIVDEQYF. CDR3 sequence (DNA): TGTGCCAGCAGCGTAGGGGGGTCCCCCATAGTGGACGAGCAGTACTTC.

The chain joins TRBV5-4 to TRBJ1-2; maybe TRBD1 (6 bases). Between the trimmed V and J ends, which lost 6 bases and 5 bases, there was a span of 17 bases. CDR3 length: 14 amino acids. Germline V gives CDR1 SGHNT, CDR2 YYREEE (reference sequence). In DNA form, the CDR3 reads TGTGCCAGCACCATTCGGGGGGGCGCGTATGGCTACACCTTC. Translating it yields CASTIRGGAYGYTF.

V gene TRBV29-1 combines with J gene TRBJ2-1; unclear D gene. With 1 base removed from V and 6 bases from J, the gap between germline ends came to 16 bases. This CDR3 region has 15 residues. The germline V gene encodes CDR1 SQVTM and CDR2 ANQGSEA. The CDR3 reads CSVEGSRIGANEQFF. The CDR3 region has the DNA TGCAGCGTTGAAGGTTCACGGATAGGAGCCAATGAGCAGTTCTTC.

This chain uses TRBV5-4 with TRBJ2-7, with TRBD2 as a possible D gene (6 bases). Germline assignment: CDR1 SGHNT and CDR2 YYREEE (reference sequence). V lost 0 bases to trimming and J lost 7 bases, with 8 bases between them. This CDR3 is 12 amino acids long. CDR3 in amino acids: CASSLGGREQYF. The CDR3, as DNA: TGTGCCAGCAGCTTGGGAGGGAGGGAGCAGTACTTC.

CDR3 sequence reads: CAWSVRDRGLGYGYTF. The CDR3 DNA follows: TGTGCCTGGAGTGTAAGGGACAGGGGGCTCGGCTATGGCTACACCTTC. This chain uses TRBV30 with TRBJ1-2, with 12 bases identical to TRBD1. The CDR3 runs to 16 residues. Germline V gives CDR1 GTSNPN, CDR2 SVGIG (reference sequence). J lost 4 bases, V lost 0 bases, and 6 bases had no gene match. The full variable domain, with the rest looked up from reference TRBV30 and TRBJ1-2, is SQTIHQWPATLVQPVGSPLSLECTVEGTSNPNLYWYRQAAGRGLQLLFYSVGIGQISSEVPQNLSASRPQDRQFILSSKKLLLSDSGFYLCAWSVRDRGLGYGYTFGSGTRLTVV.

The chain has TRBV7-6 and TRBJ1-2; D is ambiguous. The CDR3 loop spans 14 amino acids. Looked up from germline, CDR1 is SGHVS and CDR2 is FNYEAQ. Deletions cut 5 bases from V and 4 bases from J, with 14 bases between. The CDR3 is CASSPRGSGYGYTF. The CDR3 nucleotides are TGTGCCAGCAGCCCCCGTGGCAGCGGCTATGGCTACACCTTC.

CDR3 sequence reads: CASKTASNQPQHF. DNA of the CDR3: TGTGCCAGCAAGACAGCAAGCAATCAGCCCCAGCATTTT. The chain couples TRBV2 to TRBJ1-5; D perhaps matches TRBD1 (5 bases). Germline V lookup: CDR1 SNHLY, CDR2 FYNNEI. Deletions cut 7 bases from V and 1 base from J, with 8 bases between. The CDR3 totals 13 residues.

This clone was seen a few times. The rearrangement joins TRBV27 to TRBJ1-5; D is uncertain. The V and J ends lost 9 bases and 6 bases respectively, with 6 bases between them. Germline-derived CDR1 and CDR2 are MNHEY and SMNVEV (reference sequence). The CDR3 is 10 amino acids. CDR3 sequence: CASWSQPQHF. As DNA, the CDR3 is TGTGCCAGTTGGAGTCAGCCCCAGCATTTT.

By share of the sample, this clone is medium-sized. The J gene is TRBJ1-5, the V gene TRBV25-1, with D perhaps TRBD1 (6 bases). Germline V gene data show CDR1 as MGHDK and CDR2 as SYGVNS. This CDR3 is 11 amino acids long. V gave up 7 bases and J gave up 6 bases, with 7 bases separating them. For the CDR3, the DNA is TGTGCCAGCACAGGGGTTCAGCCCCAGCATTTT. As protein: CASTGVQPQHF.

This chain links TRBV30 with TRBJ2-7, with 8 bases identical to TRBD2. Germline loops: CDR1 GTSNPN, CDR2 SVGIG (reference sequence). This CDR3 spans 11 amino acids. CDR3 amino acids: CGSGEAYEQYF. Written as DNA, the CDR3 is TGTGGTAGCGGGGAGGCCTACGAGCAGTACTTC.

The rearrangement joins TRBV7-6 to TRBJ1-1; no firm D call. Germline-derived CDR1 and CDR2 are SGHVS and FNYEAQ. The CDR3 loop spans 14 amino acids. Deletions cut 3 bases from V and 0 bases from J, with 8 bases between. CDR3 sequence (DNA): TGTGCCAGCAGCTTTACACCGTTGAACACTGAAGCTTTCTTT. Residues: CASSFTPLNTEAFF.

The V call is TRBV27, the J call TRBJ2-7; tentatively, D is TRBD2 (5 bases). Germline CDR1 reads MNHEY; CDR2 reads SMNVEV (reference sequence). Trimming shortened V by 0 bases and J by 0 bases, and 6 bases separated the two germline ends. The CDR3 loop spans 14 amino acids. This chain's CDR3 is CASSLSEVSYEQYF. CDR3 in DNA: TGTGCCAGCAGTTTATCGGAGGTCTCCTACGAGCAGTACTTC.

This chain links TRBV19 with TRBJ2-7; 7 nucleotides align to TRBD2. Germline lookup yields CDR1 LNHDA and CDR2 SQIVND (reference sequence). V shed 3 bases, J shed 5 bases, and the junction held 4 bases outside the gene matches. This CDR3 is 13 amino acids long. CDR3 residues: CASSIWGGDEQYF. The DNA for the CDR3 is TGTGCCAGTAGTATTTGGGGAGGGGACGAGCAGTACTTC. Supplemented by reference TRBV19 and TRBJ2-7, the full variable domain reads DGGITQSPKYLFRKEGQNVTLSCEQNLNHDAMYWYRQDPGQGLRLIYYSQIVNDFQKGDIAEGYSVSREKKESFPLTVTSAQKNPTAFYLCASSIWGGDEQYFGPGTRLTVT.

V is TRBV7-2 and J is TRBJ1-1; TRBD1 might be the D (5 bases). CDR1 and CDR2 (germline): SGHTA, FQGNSA. Deletions cut 0 bases from V and 2 bases from J, with 10 bases between. The CDR3 has 15 residues. As DNA, the CDR3 is TGTGCCAGCAGCTTAGCAGGGGCGGGAAACACTGAAGCTTTCTTT. It yields the protein CASSLAGAGNTEAFF. Filled out from reference TRBV7-2 and TRBJ1-1, the complete variable domain reads GAGVSQSPSNKVTEKGKDVELRCDPISGHTALYWYRQSLGQGLEFLIYFQGNSAPDKSGLPSDRFSAERTGGSVSTLTIQRTQQEDSAVYLCASSLAGAGNTEAFFGQGTRLTVV.

The CDR3 region is CASSESIGQSYEQYF. In nucleotides, the CDR3 is TGCGCCAGCAGCGAGTCAATAGGACAGTCCTACGAGCAGTACTTC. This chain connects TRBV4-3 to TRBJ2-7; TRBD1 might be the D (6 bases). The V gene's germline CDR1 is LGHNA and CDR2 YSLEER. V lost 5 bases and J lost 1, with 15 bases in between. The CDR3 has 15 residues.

The chain is built from TRBV4-1 and TRBJ2-3; no firm D call. CDR1 and CDR2 (germline): MGHRA, YSYEKL. CDR3 size: 14 residues. Deletions cut 0 bases from V and 4 bases from J, with 8 bases between. CDR3 DNA: TGCGCCAGCAGCCAAGAGGGGTGGGCAGATACGCAGTATTTT. Its translation: CASSQEGWADTQYF.

The rearrangement uses TRBV2 and TRBJ2-1; either TRBD1 or TRBD2 may fit D (5 bases each). Deletions cut 6 bases from V and 3 bases from J, with 18 bases between. The CDR3 runs 16 residues. Germline-derived CDR1 and CDR2 are SNHLY and FYNNEI. CDR3 nucleotides: TGTGCCAGCAGGGGGGTTGGTGGAGGACACTACAATGAGCAGTTCTTC. Translation gives CASRGVGGGHYNEQFF.

This clone was recorded a few times. The rearrangement uses TRBV5-8 and TRBJ2-7, with TRBD1 as a possible D gene (6 bases). Per germline, CDR1 SGHTS and CDR2 YDEGEE. This CDR3 is built from 14 residues. Trimming removed 0 bases at V and 7 bases at J, with 14 bases between. CDR3 bases: TGTGCCAGCAGCTTGGATATGGGGGCACGGGAGCAGTACTTC. Translating it yields CASSLDMGAREQYF.

This clone has a handful of counts. This chain links TRBV27 with TRBJ1-6, with 7 positions matching TRBD1. Germline V CDR1 and CDR2: MNHEY, SMNVEV (reference sequence). V lost 4 bases and J lost 6; bases outside the gene matches: 3. CDR3 length: 14 residues. CDR3 in DNA: TGTGCCAGCAGTTCCGGGACAGTTAATTCACCCCTCCACTTT. This codes for CASSSGTVNSPLHF.

CDR3 sequence (DNA): TGTGCCAGCAGCAAACTCGGGGAGACAGATACGCAGTATTTT. Translation: CASSKLGETDTQYF. The rearrangement uses TRBV7-9 and TRBJ2-3; D is possibly TRBD2 (5 bases). The germline V and J ends were trimmed by 5 bases and 3 bases, with 12 bases remaining between them. This CDR3 contains 14 residues. Germline assignment: CDR1 SEHNR and CDR2 FQNEAQ (reference sequence).

The chain employs TRBV27 and TRBJ2-3; TRBD1 aligns across 9 bases. The trim removed 6 bases at V and 4 bases at J, leaving 11 bases unmatched. The germline V gene encodes CDR1 MNHEY and CDR2 SMNVEV (reference sequence). CDR3 size: 16 residues. CDR3 protein: CASSQHWGTGPDTQYF. The CDR3, as DNA: TGTGCCAGCAGCCAGCACTGGGGGACAGGGCCAGATACGCAGTATTTT.

Only a few counts were recorded for this clone. This chain links TRBV7-9 with TRBJ1-5; D uncertain. The germline V gene has CDR1 SEHNR and CDR2 FQNEAQ (reference sequence). V was clipped by 2 bases and J by 0 bases, with 14 bases between them. This CDR3 contains 17 residues. The CDR3 bases are TGTGCCAGCAGCTTACATTTGGTCGGGGATAGCAATCAGCCCCAGCATTTT. Protein sequence: CASSLHLVGDSNQPQHF.

The J gene is TRBJ2-7, the V gene TRBV5-1; no clear D. V was trimmed by 7 bases and J by 3 bases, leaving 20 bases between them. Germline V lookup: CDR1 SGHRS, CDR2 YFSETQ. The CDR3 runs to 15 residues. As DNA, the CDR3 is TGCGCCAGCTCCAAGACCCTACTTGCAGACTACGAGCAGTACTTC. This gives the protein CASSKTLLADYEQYF.

The J gene is TRBJ2-1, the V gene TRBV5-3; 12 bases are shared with TRBD2. TRBV5-3 counts as an open reading frame of uncertain function. This CDR3 has 15 amino acids. V lost 9 bases, J lost 9 bases, and 13 bases stayed unmatched. CDR3 in amino acids: CANAHPSGGAGEQFF. The CDR3 bases are TGTGCCAACGCCCACCCTAGCGGGGGGGCGGGTGAGCAGTTCTTC.